Included here is one T cell receptor (beta chain) sequence, with context. Its antigen is still unknown. One junction end disagrees with the germline gene, perhaps due to a read error. TCRdb re-called the 5' RACE reads with MiXCR, one entry per CDR3 protein. The sample holds 80,000 or so distinct CDR3 sequences, around 9.9% seen once. This record comes from a study of neurological immune-mediated disorders. General observations from the study: It was HTLV-1-associated myelopathy that showed the most TCR clonal expansion, while multiple sclerosis showed the least, falling below healthy controls.

The CDR3 runs 15 residues. CDR1 is SQVTM, CDR2 ANQGSEA, per germline. The study used blood bank volunteers in Maryland, USA, as healthy controls. Source material was 2 million unsorted PBMCs, stored at -80 °C in RNAlater. The receptor comes from a man aged 45 to 65 in good health. This chain connects TRBV29-1 to TRBJ1-5; 12 bases are shared with TRBD1. The sample was PBMCs. The CDR3: CSVESGTGGKEPQHF. CDR3 in DNA: TGCAGCGTGGAATCCGGGACAGGGGGCAAAGAGCCCCAACATTTT.